The TCR beta chain under discussion was sequenced for a study of cytomegalovirus exposure and HLA in healthy donors. About this clone: Its antigen is currently unknown.

Study results and limitations: Among immune exposure information, only CMV serostatus was available. When presence/absence was analysed, sequencing depth was taken to be roughly uniform across donors. In a later analysis, TCR beta V- and J-gene trimming showed a link to a missense DCLRE1C variant. A few chains tied to CMV proved CMV antigen-specific in vitro.

A multiplex PCR was run with 60 Vbeta primers and 13 Jbeta primers. Assay used: immunoSEQ multiplex PCR; TCRdb lists only in-frame clones, some missing. The sample carries under 100,000 clones, around four fifths recorded once. Source material: PBMCs. This TCR came from a boy aged 5-17 years in good health and CMV-seronegative.

The DNA for the CDR3 is TGTGCCAGCCGTCCGGACAGTGGCACAGATACGCAGTATTTT. It codes for CASRPDSGTDTQYF. The V call is TRBV5-4, the J call TRBJ2-3, with a weak D call TRBD1 (6 bases). The CDR3 is made up of 14 amino acids. Germline V lookup: CDR1 SGHNT, CDR2 YYREEE (reference sequence). The V and J ends lost 7 bases and 1 base respectively, with 13 bases between them. Drawing the rest from reference TRBV5-4 and TRBJ2-3, the complete variable domain is ETGVTQSPTHLIKTRGQQVTLRCSSQSGHNTVSWYQQALGQGPQFIFQYYREEENGRGNFPPRFSGLQFPNYSSELNVNALELDDSALYLCASRPDSGTDTQYFGPGTRLTVL.